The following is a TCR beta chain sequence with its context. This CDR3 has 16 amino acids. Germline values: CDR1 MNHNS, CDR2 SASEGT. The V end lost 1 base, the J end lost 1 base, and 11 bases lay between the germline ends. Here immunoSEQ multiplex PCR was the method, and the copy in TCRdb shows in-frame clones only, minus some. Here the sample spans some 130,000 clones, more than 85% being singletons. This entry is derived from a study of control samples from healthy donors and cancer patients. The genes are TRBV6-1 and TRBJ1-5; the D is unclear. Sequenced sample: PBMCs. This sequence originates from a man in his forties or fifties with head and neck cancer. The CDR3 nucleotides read TGTGCCAGCAGTGAAGGTCCCGGACGAAGCAATCAGCCCCAGCATTTT. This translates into CASSEGPGRSNQPQHF.